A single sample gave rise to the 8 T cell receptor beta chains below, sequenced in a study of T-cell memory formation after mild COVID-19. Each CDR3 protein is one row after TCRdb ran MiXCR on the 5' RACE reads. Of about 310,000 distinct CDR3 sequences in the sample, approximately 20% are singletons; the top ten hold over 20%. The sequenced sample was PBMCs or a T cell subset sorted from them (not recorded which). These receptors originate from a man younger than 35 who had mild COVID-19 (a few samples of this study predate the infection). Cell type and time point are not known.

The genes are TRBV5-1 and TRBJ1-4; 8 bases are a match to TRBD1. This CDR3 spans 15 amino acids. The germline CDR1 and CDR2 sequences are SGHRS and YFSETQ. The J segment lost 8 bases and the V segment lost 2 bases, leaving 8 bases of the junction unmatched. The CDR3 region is CASSFQGAVREKLFF. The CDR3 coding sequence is TGCGCCAGCAGCTTCCAGGGGGCTGTACGAGAAAAACTGTTTTTT.

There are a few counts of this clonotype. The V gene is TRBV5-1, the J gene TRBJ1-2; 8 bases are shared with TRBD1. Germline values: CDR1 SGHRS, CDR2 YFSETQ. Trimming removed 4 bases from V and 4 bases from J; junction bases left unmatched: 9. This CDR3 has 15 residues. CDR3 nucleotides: TGCGCCAGCAGCATAACCGGACAGGGCATCTATGGCTACACCTTC. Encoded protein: CASSITGQGIYGYTF. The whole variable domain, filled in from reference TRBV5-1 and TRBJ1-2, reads KAGVTQTPRYLIKTRGQQVTLSCSPISGHRSVSWYQQTPGQGLQFLFEYFSETQRNKGNFPGRFSGRQFSNSRSEMNVSTLELGDSALYLCASSITGQGIYGYTFGSGTRLTVV.

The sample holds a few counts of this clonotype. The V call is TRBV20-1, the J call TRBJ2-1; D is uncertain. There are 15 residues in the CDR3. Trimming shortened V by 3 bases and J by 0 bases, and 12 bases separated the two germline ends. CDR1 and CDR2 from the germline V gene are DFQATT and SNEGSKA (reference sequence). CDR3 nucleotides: TGCAGTGCTAGGTCCGGTCGCCTCTCCTACAATGAGCAGTTCTTC. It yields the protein CSARSGRLSYNEQFF.

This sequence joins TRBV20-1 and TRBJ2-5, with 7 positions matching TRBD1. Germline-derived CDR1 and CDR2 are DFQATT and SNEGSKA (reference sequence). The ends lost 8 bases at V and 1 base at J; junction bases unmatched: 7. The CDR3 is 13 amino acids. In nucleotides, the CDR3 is TGCAGTTCCAAGGGACAGCCCCAAGAGACCCAGTACTTC. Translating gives CSSKGQPQETQYF.

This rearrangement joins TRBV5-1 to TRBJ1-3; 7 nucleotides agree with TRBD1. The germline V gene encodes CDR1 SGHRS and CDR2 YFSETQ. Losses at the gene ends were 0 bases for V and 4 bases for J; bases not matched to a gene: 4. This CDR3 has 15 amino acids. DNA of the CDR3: TGCGCCAGCAGCTTGGACAGGGGAGCCGGAAACACCATATATTTT. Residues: CASSLDRGAGNTIYF. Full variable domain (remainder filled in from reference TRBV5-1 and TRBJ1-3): KAGVTQTPRYLIKTRGQQVTLSCSPISGHRSVSWYQQTPGQGLQFLFEYFSETQRNKGNFPGRFSGRQFSNSRSEMNVSTLELGDSALYLCASSLDRGAGNTIYFGEGSWLTVV.

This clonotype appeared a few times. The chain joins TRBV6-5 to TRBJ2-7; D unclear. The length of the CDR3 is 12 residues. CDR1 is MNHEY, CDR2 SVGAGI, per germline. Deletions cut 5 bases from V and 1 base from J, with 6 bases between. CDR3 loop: CASSMGSYEQYF. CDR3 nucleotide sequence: TGTGCCAGCAGTATGGGGTCCTACGAGCAGTACTTC.

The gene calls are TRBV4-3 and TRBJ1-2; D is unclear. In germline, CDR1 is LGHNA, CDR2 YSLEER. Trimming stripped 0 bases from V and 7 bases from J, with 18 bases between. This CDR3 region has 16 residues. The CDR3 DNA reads TGCGCCAGCAGCCAAGAGGAAGGGAACAAAGGGATTGGCTACACCTTC. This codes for CASSQEEGNKGIGYTF.

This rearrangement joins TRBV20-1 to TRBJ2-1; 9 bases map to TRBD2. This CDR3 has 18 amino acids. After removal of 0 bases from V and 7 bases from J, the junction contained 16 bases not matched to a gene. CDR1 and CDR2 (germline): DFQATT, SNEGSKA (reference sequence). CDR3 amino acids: CSARDIGSGGHFRNEQFF. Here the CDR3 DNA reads TGCAGTGCTAGAGATATAGGTAGCGGGGGCCACTTTCGGAATGAGCAGTTCTTC.